Described below is a single TCR beta chain sequence and its context. The data stem from a study of blood T cell repertoires in COVID-19. Germline V gene sequence: CDR1 SEHNR, CDR2 FQNEAQ (reference sequence). V was clipped by 6 bases and J by 4 bases, with 18 bases between them. This CDR3 has 15 amino acids. Profiling relied on immunoSEQ multiplex PCR, and the TCRdb table lists in-frame clones only, not all of them. The table lists about 230,000 clones, approximately 80% of them singletons. The clonotype was recovered from a man aged 40-49 years with acute or convalescent COVID-19. The source material was peripheral blood. J is TRBJ1-2 and V is TRBV7-9; maybe TRBD1 (6 bases). The DNA of the CDR3 is TGTGCCAGCAGGTCAATTGGGGGCTCAGTCTATGGCTACACCTTC. It codes for CASRSIGGSVYGYTF.